This entry lists 8 T cell receptor beta chains sequenced from one sample in a study of T cell responses to AZD1222 COVID-19 vaccine (dated by TCRdb to about 2021). The library came from the immunoSEQ multiplex PCR assay. The table was pulled from immuneACCESS by TCRdb, which kept in-frame rearrangements only. Such tables lose some clones; where checked, under half of the loss comes from unresolved V genes, and the rest has no known cause. The table for this sample lists roughly 120,000 clones; around 93% of them were counted only once. Together, the top ten hold approximately 7.9% of the sample. Taken with the paper, the label for time point translates to: about 28 days (+/-7) after the second vaccine dose. The sequencing used peripheral blood, collected 28 days after the second AZD1222 dose. These receptors all come from an adult who received the AZD1222 COVID-19 vaccine.

The chain carries TRBV5-4 and TRBJ1-2, with 10 positions matching TRBD1. The germline V gene encodes CDR1 SGHNT and CDR2 YYREEE (reference sequence). V dropped 5 bases and J dropped 5; count of bases not matched to a gene: 6. The CDR3 has 14 amino acids. The CDR3 coding sequence is TGTGCCAGCAGTTCGCCGGGACAGGGGTATGGCTACACCTTC. Translated, it gives CASSSPGQGYGYTF.

The rearrangement joins TRBV28 to TRBJ2-5; weak D call: TRBD2 (6 bases). Germline-derived CDR1 and CDR2 are MDHEN and SYDVKM. V was clipped by 7 bases and J by 5 bases, with 14 bases between them. CDR3 length: 13 amino acids. DNA of the CDR3: TGTGCCAGCACCTCGGAGGGAAAGGAGACCCAGTACTTC. Residues: CASTSEGKETQYF.

The chain couples TRBV24-1 to TRBJ2-3; no firm D call. Germline-derived CDR1 and CDR2 are KGHDR and SFDVKD. Trimming stripped 3 bases from V and 3 bases from J, with 12 bases between. The CDR3 length is 15 residues. DNA for the CDR3: TGTGCCACCAGTGATCCCGCCGGCGAAACAGATACGCAGTATTTT. Protein: CATSDPAGETDTQYF.

The rearrangement joins TRBV28 to TRBJ2-5; 12 positions match TRBD2. V shed 7 bases, J shed 4 bases, and the junction held 13 bases outside the gene matches. Germline V lookup: CDR1 MDHEN, CDR2 SYDVKM. There are 17 residues in the CDR3. The CDR3 is CASKSASGGASVETQYF. The DNA of the CDR3 is TGTGCCAGCAAGTCGGCTAGCGGGGGGGCTTCGGTAGAGACCCAGTACTTC.

V gene TRBV14 combines with J gene TRBJ1-3; 9 bases are shared with TRBD1. V dropped 4 bases and J dropped 2; count of bases not matched to a gene: 3. This CDR3 contains 15 residues. Germline CDR1 is SGHDN and CDR2 is FVKESK. The CDR3 reads CASSRQGVPGNTIYF. CDR3 bases: TGTGCCAGCAGCCGACAGGGGGTACCTGGAAACACCATATATTTT.

The genes are TRBV5-1 and TRBJ2-7; 9 positions agree with TRBD1. This CDR3 contains 14 residues. Trimming at V came to 3 bases and at J to 2 bases, leaving 3 bases not matched to a gene. Germline CDR1 SGHRS, CDR2 YFSETQ. CDR3 DNA sequence: TGCGCCAGCAGCTCGACAGGGGGTACCTACGAGCAGTACTTC. This translates into CASSSTGGTYEQYF.

The gene calls are TRBV24-1 and TRBJ2-5, with D possibly being TRBD1 (7 bases). Germline V CDR1 and CDR2: KGHDR, SFDVKD. V lost 7 bases to trimming and J lost 5 bases, with 13 bases between them. This CDR3 is 13 amino acids long. The CDR3 DNA sequence: TGTGCCACCAGGGAGGGGGCGCGCGAGACCCAGTACTTC. It yields the protein CATREGARETQYF.

J is TRBJ1-5 and V is TRBV27, with a weak D call TRBD1 (6 bases). The V end was cut by 1 base, the J end by 5 bases, with 9 bases between. From germline, CDR1 is MNHEY and CDR2 SMNVEV (reference sequence). CDR3 length: 14 amino acids. The CDR3 region is CASSLFRGDQPQHF. As DNA, the CDR3 is TGTGCCAGCAGTTTATTCAGGGGAGATCAGCCCCAGCATTTT.